The 32 T cell receptor beta chains reported below all come from one sample, sequenced in a study of T cells in Graves' hyperthyroidism and ophthalmopathy. TCR beta CDR3 regions were amplified from RNA. Initially, a first-round RT-PCR of the TCR CDR3 employed the HTBI primer set. TCRdb re-derived calls from the multiplex PCR reads in MiXCR, one entry per CDR3 protein. The sample holds 250,000 to 300,000 distinct CDR3 sequences, roughly an eighth seen once. Source material: blood. These receptors all come from a woman between 40 and 55 years old with Graves' hyperthyroidism.

Points on this clonotype: A single base separates this from a much larger clone, so it may be a read error. This rearrangement joins TRBV2 to TRBJ2-7; D might be TRBD1 (5 bases). The ends were cut back, 6 bases at V and 5 bases at J, with 14 bases in the middle. The germline V gene has CDR1 SNHLY and CDR2 FYNNEI. The CDR3 consists of 13 residues. CDR3 coding DNA: TGTGCCAGCAGGGTGGCAGGGTACCACGAGCAGTACTTC. Encoded protein: CASRVAGYHEQYF.

The rearrangement joins TRBV4-2 to TRBJ2-1, with 10 bases identical to TRBD2. J gave up 3 bases and V 2 bases, and 7 bases lay outside the gene matches. Germline CDR1 reads LGHNA; CDR2 reads YNFKEQ. This CDR3 is built from 17 residues. The CDR3 coding sequence is TGTGCCAGCAGCCAATCTAGCGGGAGTTATTTCTACAATGAGCAGTTCTTC. It translates to CASSQSSGSYFYNEQFF.

The V call is TRBV3-1, the J call TRBJ2-1; D may correspond to TRBD1 or TRBD2 (5 bases each). Trimming pared 3 bases from V and 0 bases from J, leaving 9 bases between. The CDR3 consists of 15 residues. CDR1 and CDR2 (germline): LGHDT, YNNKEL (reference sequence). The CDR3 coding sequence is TGTGCCAGCAGCCAGGGGGTTAGCTCCTACAATGAGCAGTTCTTC. Its protein product is CASSQGVSSYNEQFF.

This clonotype has only a few counts. The genes are TRBV2 and TRBJ1-3; weak D call: TRBD1 (5 bases). This CDR3 is 14 amino acids long. CDR1 SNHLY and CDR2 FYNNEI come from the germline V gene. Trimming stripped 8 bases from V and 2 bases from J, with 13 bases between. The CDR3 sequence: CASAAGYTGNTIYF. The CDR3 DNA reads TGTGCCAGCGCCGCAGGGTACACTGGAAACACCATATATTTT.

J is TRBJ2-3 and V is TRBV27, with a weak D call TRBD1 (5 bases). This CDR3 is built from 15 residues. Germline V gives CDR1 MNHEY, CDR2 SMNVEV (reference sequence). The V and J ends lost 6 bases and 0 bases respectively, with 13 bases between them. The CDR3, as DNA: TGTGCCAGCAGCCAACTCAGGGAAAGCACAGATACGCAGTATTTT. Its protein product is CASSQLRESTDTQYF.

This chain's CDR3 is CASPGQGIGYTF. The CDR3 DNA reads as TGTGCCTCTCCGGGACAGGGGATCGGCTACACCTTC. V usage is TRBV30 and J usage is TRBJ1-2; 10 bases are a match to TRBD1. The CDR3 length is 12 residues. V lost 7 bases, J lost 8 bases, and 7 bases stayed unmatched. Germline loops: CDR1 GTSNPN, CDR2 SVGIG (reference sequence).

There are a few counts of this clonotype. This chain links TRBV19 with TRBJ2-7; 7 bases line up with TRBD2. The J segment lost 2 bases and the V segment lost 9 bases, leaving 4 bases of the junction unmatched. CDR1 LNHDA and CDR2 SQIVND come from the germline V gene (reference sequence). The CDR3 is 12 amino acids. The CDR3 region is CASRGGPYEQYF. The CDR3 nucleotides are TGTGCCAGCCGCGGGGGTCCCTACGAGCAGTACTTC.

This clonotype was picked up many times. J is TRBJ2-1 and V is TRBV7-2; possibly TRBD2 for D (7 bases). Deletions cut 0 bases from V and 10 bases from J, with 10 bases between. Germline V gene sequence: CDR1 SGHTA, CDR2 FQGNSA. This CDR3 comprises 13 residues. The CDR3 here is CASSLAGGGEQFF. The CDR3 DNA follows: TGTGCCAGCAGCTTAGCGGGGGGGGGCGAGCAGTTCTTC.

This clonotype was observed many times. The chain links TRBV7-9 to TRBJ1-6; D is perhaps TRBD1 (5 bases). Trimming took 5 bases from V and 10 from J, leaving 12 bases between them. Germline CDR1 reads SEHNR; CDR2 reads FQNEAQ (reference sequence). The CDR3 is 13 amino acids. CDR3 nucleotides: TGTGCCAGCAGCGGCGACAGTCTGTCACCCCTCCACTTT. It is translated as CASSGDSLSPLHF.

This clonotype was recorded a few times. This chain links TRBV5-1 with TRBJ2-2; tentatively, D is TRBD1 (6 bases). V lost 4 bases to trimming and J lost 0 bases, with 10 bases between them. From germline, CDR1 is SGHRS and CDR2 YFSETQ. The CDR3 has 15 amino acids. The CDR3 DNA reads TGCGCCAGCAGCCAGGGGACGGCGAACACCGGGGAGCTGTTTTTT. Its protein is CASSQGTANTGELFF.

The chain uses TRBV5-5 and TRBJ1-5; D perhaps matches TRBD1 (5 bases). This CDR3 comprises 15 residues. The germline CDR1 and CDR2 sequences are SGHKS and YYEKEE (reference sequence). V lost 3 bases, J lost 3 bases, and 13 bases lay in between. CDR3 nucleotides: TGTGCCAGCAGCTCCCGGGACCTAAACAATCAGCCCCAGCATTTT. Translation: CASSSRDLNNQPQHF. Filled out from reference TRBV5-5 and TRBJ1-5, the complete variable domain reads DAGVTQSPTHLIKTRGQQVTLRCSPISGHKSVSWYQQVLGQGPQFIFQYYEKEERGRGNFPDRFSARQFPNYSSELNVNALLLGDSALYLCASSSRDLNNQPQHFGDGTRLSIL.

The genes are TRBV2 and TRBJ1-4; D ambiguous. This CDR3 has 13 residues. Trimming shortened V by 8 bases and J by 7 bases, and 14 bases separated the two germline ends. Germline V gene data show CDR1 as SNHLY and CDR2 as FYNNEI. CDR3 loop: CASGVGEGEKLFF. The CDR3 coding sequence is TGTGCCAGCGGCGTCGGGGAGGGTGAAAAACTGTTTTTT.

Many counts were recorded for this clonotype. The chain employs TRBV11-2 and TRBJ2-5; D possibly corresponds to TRBD1 (5 bases). V lost 5 bases and J 5 bases, leaving 18 bases between the germline ends. CDR1 SGHAT and CDR2 FQNNGV come from the germline V gene. This CDR3 is 15 amino acids long. The CDR3 is CASSTGPPSRETQYF. CDR3 nucleotide sequence: TGTGCCAGCAGCACAGGCCCCCCTAGTAGGGAGACCCAGTACTTC. Using reference TRBV11-2 and TRBJ2-5 for the parts outside the CDR3, the full variable domain is EAGVAQSPRYKIIEKRQSVAFWCNPISGHATLYWYQQILGQGPKLLIQFQNNGVVDDSQLPKDRFSAERLKGVDSTLKIQPAKLEDSAVYLCASSTGPPSRETQYFGPGTRLLVL.

The V and J genes are TRBV19 and TRBJ2-5; TRBD2 matches at 9 bases. Trimming at V came to 6 bases and at J to 3 bases, leaving 8 bases not matched to a gene. Per germline, CDR1 LNHDA and CDR2 SQIVND (reference sequence). This CDR3 comprises 15 residues. CDR3 sequence reads: CASSQSLAGKETQYF. The CDR3 region has the DNA TGTGCCAGTAGCCAGAGCCTAGCGGGAAAAGAGACCCAGTACTTC.

This clonotype showed up many times. This chain joins TRBV28 and TRBJ1-5; D gene uncertain. CDR3 length equals 14 residues. Trimming took off 5 bases at V and 7 bases at J, with 15 bases between the two ends. Germline CDR1 reads MDHEN; CDR2 reads SYDVKM. CDR3 amino acids: CASSPSRGTQPQHF. The CDR3 nucleotides are TGTGCCAGCAGTCCCTCCCGGGGAACCCAGCCCCAGCATTTT.

As regards this clonotype: A much bigger clone sits one base away, suggesting this may be a read error. J is TRBJ2-3 and V is TRBV24-1; D is possibly TRBD1 (6 bases). CDR1 is KGHDR, CDR2 SFDVKD, per germline. CDR3 length: 15 amino acids. V dropped 5 bases and J dropped 2 bases, with 13 bases sitting between them. The CDR3 coding sequence is TGTGCCACCAGTGGTATACAGGGACACACAGATACGCAGTATTTT. Translated, it gives CATSGIQGHTDTQYF.

This clonotype was detected only a few times. The rearrangement uses TRBV5-1 and TRBJ2-7; 7 bases fit TRBD2. The CDR3 spans 14 residues. The germline gives CDR1 SGHRS, CDR2 YFSETQ. V lost 4 bases to trimming and J lost 4 bases; unmatched junction nucleotides: 8. CDR3 in DNA: TGCGCCAGCAGCGGTCTAGCGGAGGCTTACGAGCAGTACTTC. This sequence encodes CASSGLAEAYEQYF.

Many counts were recorded for this clonotype. V is TRBV5-1 and J is TRBJ2-1; D uncertain. This CDR3 comprises 14 residues. V lost 0 bases to trimming and J lost 7 bases, with 11 bases between them. Germline CDR1 is SGHRS and CDR2 is YFSETQ. CDR3 nucleotides: TGCGCCAGCAGCTTGGGGCTAGGAACAAATGAGCAGTTCTTC. Translated: CASSLGLGTNEQFF.

The table lists this clonotype with a few counts. The CDR3 DNA reads TGTGCCAGTAGTACTAGCTATGGCTACACCTTC. Encoded protein: CASSTSYGYTF. V is TRBV19 and J is TRBJ1-2; the D is unclear. CDR3 size: 11 residues. V was trimmed by 4 bases and J by 4 bases, leaving 4 bases between them. Per the germline V gene, CDR1 is LNHDA and CDR2 is SQIVND (reference sequence).

In its sample, this clonotype was seen many times. V and J are TRBV6-1 and TRBJ1-5; no definite D call. Trimming took off 5 bases at V and 8 bases at J, with 13 bases between the two ends. Germline V CDR1 and CDR2: MNHNS, SASEGT. The CDR3 is 13 residues long. The CDR3 protein is CASSPRTREPQHF. The CDR3 nucleotides read TGTGCCAGCAGTCCAAGGACTCGCGAGCCCCAGCATTTT.

In its sample, this clonotype was seen many times. The rearrangement joins TRBV7-8 to TRBJ1-5; D is uncertain. The CDR3 has 17 amino acids. Germline V lookup: CDR1 SGHVS, CDR2 FQNEAQ. Between the trimmed V and J ends, which lost 1 base and 9 bases, there was a span of 22 bases. The CDR3 nucleotides are TGTGCCAGCAGCTTAGGATCGGGTTTATCAATATACGGGCCCCAGCATTTT. Protein product: CASSLGSGLSIYGPQHF.

This clonotype was counted many times. This rearrangement joins TRBV27 to TRBJ2-1; 12 nucleotides agree with TRBD2. Germline V gene sequence: CDR1 MNHEY, CDR2 SMNVEV (reference sequence). There are 15 residues in the CDR3. V gave up 7 bases and J gave up 4 bases; unmatched junction bases: 5. CDR3 sequence: CASNPGLAGYNEQFF. CDR3 DNA: TGTGCCAGCAATCCGGGACTAGCGGGTTACAATGAGCAGTTCTTC.

This clonotype came up a few times. V is TRBV6-1 and J is TRBJ2-1, with 8 bases that match TRBD2. Germline values: CDR1 MNHNS, CDR2 SASEGT. The CDR3 loop spans 16 amino acids. Trimming removed 6 bases from V and 3 bases from J; junction bases left unmatched: 10. The DNA for the CDR3 is TGTGCCAGCAGCCTTACCCCCAGCGGGAGCTACAATGAGCAGTTCTTC. Translating gives CASSLTPSGSYNEQFF.

This clonotype was detected only once. A junction boundary mismatches the germline segment, possibly from a read error. The rearrangement uses TRBV10-3 and TRBJ1-1; D call uncertain. This CDR3 is built from 11 residues. Germline V CDR1 and CDR2: ENHRY, SYGVKD. For the CDR3, the DNA is TGTGCCATCAGGGAGAACACTGACGCTTTCTTT. Protein sequence: CAIRENTDAFF.

This clonotype was counted only a few times. The rearrangement joins TRBV18 to TRBJ1-1; D not resolved. The CDR3 extends over 14 amino acids. V lost 3 bases and J lost 1, with 9 bases in between. Germline loops: CDR1 KGHSH, CDR2 LQKENI. In DNA form, the CDR3 reads TGTGCCAGCTCACCCGGGGTTTCGAACACTGAAGCTTTCTTT. Residues: CASSPGVSNTEAFF.

This clonotype was seen many times. V usage is TRBV2 and J usage is TRBJ1-5; weak D call: TRBD1 (6 bases). This CDR3 has 13 amino acids. Trimming stripped 4 bases from V and 7 bases from J, with 11 bases between. CDR1 and CDR2 from the germline V gene are SNHLY and FYNNEI. CDR3 bases: TGTGCCAGCAGTGCAGGGGTCACGCAGCCCCAGCATTTT. Translating gives CASSAGVTQPQHF.

The chain recombines TRBV5-5 with TRBJ1-1, with D hard to call. V lost 4 bases and J 1 base, leaving 8 bases between the germline ends. The CDR3 is 13 residues long. Germline V CDR1 and CDR2: SGHKS, YYEKEE (reference sequence). The CDR3 region has the DNA TGTGCCAGCAGCATGCGGGGGAACACTGAAGCTTTCTTT. Protein product: CASSMRGNTEAFF. Full variable domain (outside the CDR3, taken from reference TRBV5-5 and TRBJ1-1): DAGVTQSPTHLIKTRGQQVTLRCSPISGHKSVSWYQQVLGQGPQFIFQYYEKEERGRGNFPDRFSARQFPNYSSELNVNALLLGDSALYLCASSMRGNTEAFFGQGTRLTVV.

The chain joins TRBV7-2 to TRBJ2-1; 13 bases align to TRBD2. From germline, CDR1 is SGHTA and CDR2 FQGNSA. There are 16 residues in the CDR3. The ends lost 1 base at V and 7 bases at J; junction bases unmatched: 4. The CDR3 DNA reads as TGTGCCAGCAGCTTAGGGACTAGCGGGAGTGGGAATGAGCAGTTCTTC. Amino acid sequence: CASSLGTSGSGNEQFF.

This clonotype was recorded many times. The chain carries TRBV5-8 and TRBJ2-7; 10 bases map to TRBD2. V shed 4 bases, J shed 2 bases, and the junction held 6 bases outside the gene matches. The CDR3 sequence is 15 residues long. The germline CDR1 and CDR2 sequences are SGHTS and YDEGEE. This CDR3 is CASSQSGRGPYEQYF. DNA of the CDR3: TGTGCCAGCAGCCAGAGCGGGAGGGGACCCTACGAGCAGTACTTC. Looking up the rest from reference TRBV5-8 and TRBJ2-7 gives the full variable domain: EAGVTQSPTHLIKTRGQQATLRCSPISGHTSVYWYQQALGLGLQFLLWYDEGEERNRGNFPPRFSGRQFPNYSSELNVNALELEDSALYLCASSQSGRGPYEQYFGPGTRLTVT.

Note on this clonotype: This sequence may be a read error, since a much larger clone differs from it by one base. The chain couples TRBV28 to TRBJ2-5; TRBD1 matches at 7 bases. Germline lookup yields CDR1 MDHEN and CDR2 SYDVKM. The CDR3 consists of 13 residues. As DNA, the CDR3 is TGTGCCAGCTTTAAGGGACAGAAAGAGGCCCAGTACTTC. This gives the protein CASFKGQKEAQYF.

This chain connects TRBV7-9 to TRBJ2-2; D is ambiguous. The CDR3 has 14 amino acids. V was trimmed by 8 bases and J by 0 bases, leaving 10 bases between them. Germline V gives CDR1 SEHNR, CDR2 FQNEAQ (reference sequence). CDR3 region: CASGPYSNTGELFF. CDR3 DNA: TGTGCCAGCGGACCGTACTCGAACACCGGGGAGCTGTTTTTT.

A few counts support this clonotype. The rearrangement links TRBV3-1 to TRBJ2-4; TRBD1 aligns across 8 bases. This CDR3 has 16 residues. Germline lookup yields CDR1 LGHDT and CDR2 YNNKEL (reference sequence). Losses at the gene ends were 5 bases for V and 0 bases for J; bases not matched to a gene: 6. CDR3: CASSRRQGIAKNIQYF. In DNA form, the CDR3 reads TGTGCCAGCAGCAGACGACAGGGGATAGCCAAAAACATTCAGTACTTC.